This TCR beta chain was sequenced during a study of read filtering for tumor transcriptome and immune sequencing (dated by TCRdb to about 2020). In the study overall: The cohort was composed of more than 16 male and 14 female patients, with a mean age of approximately 70 years and an age range of roughly 40 to 80. Using the same bone marrow samples, the study compared TCR repertoires obtained by targeted immune repertoire sequencing with those obtained by bulk whole-transcriptome sequencing. A main aim was a read-filtering strategy for immune repertoire data, specifically whether clonotypes supported by a single read should be removed. After DNase treatment, whole-transcriptome libraries were prepared with the TruSeq RNA Access Library Prep Kit. By revised international staging, about 8 patients were R-ISS I, over 15 were R-ISS II and more than five were R-ISS III. TCR-region mapped reads per sample ranged from about 3.5 to 10.27 million with IR-seq versus only roughly 75 to 1273 with RNA-seq.

TCR libraries were constructed from 300 to 400 ng RNA using the Immunoverse kit, and molecular barcoded adaptors covering alpha/delta and beta/gamma chains were employed. The same RNA used for transcriptome sequencing was used for TCR library preparation. An Illumina HiSeq 4000 with 2 x 150 cycles was used to sequence the TCR libraries. Per the authors' processing: TCR reads were aligned to human V, D, J and C references and assembled into CDR3 clonotypes with MiXCR, including quality filtering and error correction. The tcR package in R was used for analysis of clonotype counts and gene usage diversity. For inspection of raw mapping reads, RNA-seq reads were mapped by STAR aligner version 2.5.3a onto GRCh37 of the human genome. To test how sequencing depth affected the clonotypes detected, IR-seq fastq files were randomly downsampled with Seqtk 1.3. The public reads were reanalyzed by TCRdb: fastp trimming at Q25, MiXCR alignment, in-frame beta chains only. One record per CDR3 amino acid sequence lists the most common genes and DNA. In this record, the V and J calls reflect TCRdb's handling and not the investigators' own analysis. This sample has approximately 38,000 distinct CDR3 sequences in its table, and 12% to 15% of those were observed once. The ten largest make up about 25% of the sample.

Results and caveats for the whole study, not just this receptor: In IR-seq, roughly four fifths of clonotypes but about 3.5% of total reads were represented by single-read clonotypes, whereas in RNA-seq, around three quarters of clonotypes and around 45% of reads were represented by single-read clonotypes. IR-seq captured clonotypes at much higher depth and more reliably than RNA-seq, and smaller IR-seq throughput sufficed to identify most shared clonotypes. Removing single-read clonotypes increased the correlation between IR-seq and RNA-seq shared clonotype proportions. The sorted CD138-negative fraction was composed of a mixed bone marrow immune population rather than of purified T cells.

Trimmed from V: 5 bases; trimmed from J: 5 bases; junction bases lacking a gene match: 13. The germline V gene (reference sequence) yields GTSNPN for CDR1 and SVGIG for CDR2. CDR3 length: 16 amino acids, cysteine to phenylalanine. The CDR3 DNA has 48 bases and is translated from base 1. Every patient had bone marrow sampled at the time of active disease. Isolation of bone marrow mononuclear cells was performed by Ficoll-Hypaque density gradient centrifugation. CD138-negative cells were obtained by negative selection after labeling with CD138 magnetic microbeads on a MACS separator, removing myeloma plasma cells. Flow cytometry with CD138 antibodies on an Attune NxT was used to check how pure the isolated cells were. TRIzol reagent was used to extract total RNA, and a NanoDrop spectrophotometer was used to quantify the extracted RNA. For each patient, the CD138-negative bone marrow sample underwent paired RNA-seq and IR-seq.

A remark on this clonotype: What this receptor recognizes is not known. The sample holds no much larger clone one base away, and base qualities are not on file.

The clonotype was recovered from a donor at least 40 years old with multiple myeloma. The sequencing input was a population of CD138-negative cells sorted from bone marrow. The cell subset or site label, read with the paper, signifies: bone marrow mononuclear cells depleted of CD138+ plasma/myeloma cells by negative magnetic selection. The receptor chain draws on TRBV30 and TRBJ2-1; 9 of the junction bases match TRBD2. The CDR3 region reads CAWSARRTSVHNEQFF. The DNA is as follows: TGTGCCTGGTCCGCCAGGCGGACTAGCGTACACAATGAGCAGTTCTTC.